This T cell receptor (beta chain) was captured in a study of CD8 T cells in ankylosing spondylitis. It was by quantitative 5'-RACE with molecular barcodes that TCR beta libraries were made. A single record per CDR3 protein comes from TCRdb applying MiXCR to the 5' RACE reads. This sample has about 200,000 distinct CDR3 sequences, with 13% found just once. Study findings and constraints: Existing reports had already noted some motif variants in reactive arthritis synovial fluid and blood.

This CDR3 spans 13 amino acids. CDR1 is SGDLS and CDR2 is YYNGEE in the germline V gene. Concerning this clonotype: Its target is not known. One end of the junction does not line up with germline, which may come from a read error.

Sequences were obtained from blood, either unsorted or a sorted T cell fraction (not recorded which). The V and J genes are TRBV9 and TRBJ1-1; 7 bases line up with TRBD1. This TCR came from a male donor with ankylosing spondylitis or in good health (not recorded which). CDR3 nucleotide sequence: TGTGCCAGCAGCCCGACAGGGAACGCTGAAGCTTTCTTT. Amino acids: CASSPTGNAEAFF.